One and the same sample provided the 30 T cell receptor beta chains below, sequenced in a study of T cells in Graves' hyperthyroidism and ophthalmopathy. The investigators amplified TCR beta CDR3 regions from RNA transcripts. With the HTBI primer set, the TCR CDR3 went through a first round of RT-PCR. TCRdb called the multiplex PCR reads again in MiXCR, with one record for every CDR3 protein. Here the sample spans approximately 870,000 distinct CDR3 sequences, roughly 40% being singletons. The sample comprised blood. Receptors were obtained from a man aged 18 to 30 with Graves' hyperthyroidism.

The sample holds a few counts of this clonotype. This sequence joins TRBV7-9 and TRBJ1-2; 7 bases align to TRBD1. The CDR3 consists of 16 residues. With V trimmed by 5 bases and J by 3 bases, 12 bases remained unmatched. Germline lookup yields CDR1 SEHNR and CDR2 FQNEAQ (reference sequence). CDR3 amino acids: CASSPSTGEGYYGYTF. In DNA, the CDR3 is TGTGCCAGCAGCCCTTCTACAGGGGAAGGTTACTATGGCTACACCTTC.

The rearrangement joins TRBV7-8 to TRBJ2-5; D gene unclear. Looked up from germline, CDR1 is SGHVS and CDR2 is FQNEAQ. V shed 6 bases and J shed 0 bases, with 11 bases lying between them. The CDR3 extends over 14 amino acids. The CDR3, as DNA: TGTGCCAGCAGGGGTCGAGCGTACCAAGAGACCCAGTACTTC. Translation gives CASRGRAYQETQYF.

This clonotype was counted only a few times. The V call is TRBV19, the J call TRBJ2-2, with 10 bases fitting TRBD1. The junction had 2 bases not matched to a gene; V was cut back by 6 bases and J by 7 bases. Per the germline V gene, CDR1 is LNHDA and CDR2 is SQIVND (reference sequence). The CDR3 is made up of 13 amino acids. The CDR3, as DNA: TGTGCCAGTAGGGGACAGGGGATCGGGGAGCTGTTTTTT. Translating gives CASRGQGIGELFF.

The chain joins TRBV4-1 to TRBJ1-2; D is undetermined. V was pared by 0 bases and J by 2 bases, with 10 bases between. CDR1 MGHRA and CDR2 YSYEKL come from the germline V gene. This CDR3 region has 15 residues. CDR3 loop: CASSQDSEQNYGYTF. For the CDR3, the DNA is TGCGCCAGCAGCCAAGATTCGGAACAGAACTATGGCTACACCTTC.

The chain uses TRBV10-2 and TRBJ2-1, with TRBD2 as a possible D gene (5 bases). V was cut by 3 bases and J by 0 bases, with 9 bases left in between. Germline V gene data show CDR1 as WSHSY and CDR2 as SAAADI. The CDR3 totals 15 residues. The CDR3: CASSDRGSSYNEQFF. The CDR3 DNA reads TGCGCCAGCAGTGACCGGGGAAGCTCCTACAATGAGCAGTTCTTC.

A remark on this clonotype: This clone may be a read error of a much larger clone one base away. The chain has TRBV10-3 and TRBJ1-6; 8 bases agree with TRBD1. Germline trimming cut 6 bases from V and 10 bases from J; bases unmatched to any gene: 8. The CDR3 covers 14 residues. Germline V gives CDR1 ENHRY, CDR2 SYGVKD. This CDR3 reads CAISSQGVRSPLHF. The CDR3 nucleotides read TGTGCCATCAGCTCACAGGGGGTACGCTCACCCCTCCACTTT.

The V gene is TRBV9, the J gene TRBJ1-6; 7 bases are shared with TRBD1. The CDR3 runs to 13 residues. The trim removed 10 bases at V and 8 bases at J, leaving 9 bases unmatched. Germline assignment: CDR1 SGDLS and CDR2 YYNGEE. This chain's CDR3 is CAVGGQADSPLHF. Written as DNA, the CDR3 is TGTGCCGTCGGTGGACAGGCGGATTCACCCCTCCACTTT.

As to this clonotype: A much more abundant neighbour one base away suggests this may be a read error. Given the absence of the conserved phenylalanine or tryptophan at the CDR3 end, a read error is likely. The gene calls are TRBV10-2 and TRBJ1-5, with 12 positions matching TRBD1. The germline V gene has CDR1 WSHSY and CDR2 SAAADI. The CDR3 has 17 amino acids. Germline trimming cut 8 bases from V and 1 base from J; bases unmatched to any gene: 9. The CDR3, as DNA: TGCGCCAGCCGTGGGACAGGGGGCACCGGGAGCAATCAGCCCCAGCATTAT. The encoded protein is CASRGTGGTGSNQPQHY.

There are many counts of this clonotype. This chain connects TRBV20-1 to TRBJ1-1; TRBD1 matches at 7 bases. The J segment lost 7 bases and the V segment lost 4 bases, leaving 9 bases of the junction unmatched. The germline V gene encodes CDR1 DFQATT and CDR2 SNEGSKA (reference sequence). The CDR3 has 13 amino acids. In nucleotides, the CDR3 is TGCAGTGCTACCCTGACAGGGAACGGTGAAGCTTTCTTT. It encodes CSATLTGNGEAFF.

Points on this clonotype: No conserved phenylalanine or tryptophan ends this CDR3, so it is likely a read error. This chain connects TRBV6-1 to TRBJ2-7; TRBD1 aligns across 8 bases. The J segment lost 4 bases and the V segment lost 7 bases, leaving 9 bases of the junction unmatched. This CDR3 contains 14 residues. Germline CDR1 reads MNHNS; CDR2 reads SASEGT. The DNA of the CDR3 is TGTGCCAGCACCGCGACAGGGGAACATTACGAGCAGTACCTC. Translation: CASTATGEHYEQYL.

Only a few counts were recorded for this clonotype. The chain combines TRBV2 with TRBJ2-7; TRBD2 aligns across 11 bases. The CDR3 spans 15 residues. The germline V gene has CDR1 SNHLY and CDR2 FYNNEI. V lost 4 bases, J lost 2 bases, and 4 bases stayed unmatched. The DNA of the CDR3 is TGTGCCAGCAGTGGGACTAGCGGGTTAACCTACGAGCAGTACTTC. Its protein is CASSGTSGLTYEQYF.

The CDR3 nucleotides read TGTGCCAGCAGCCGCCCCGGGACAGTCTACGAGCAGTACTTC. Amino acids: CASSRPGTVYEQYF. The chain joins TRBV11-2 to TRBJ2-7; 7 bases line up with TRBD1. The germline CDR1 and CDR2 sequences are SGHAT and FQNNGV. This CDR3 contains 14 residues. V lost 5 bases to trimming and J lost 3 bases; unmatched junction nucleotides: 7.

The CDR3 region has the DNA TGTGCCAGCAGCCTTCAGCTTGCTAGCGCCCATATCCAAGAGACCCAGTACTTC. Protein sequence: CASSLQLASAHIQETQYF. The chain couples TRBV12-3 or TRBV12-4 to TRBJ2-5; D may be TRBD2 (6 bases). V dropped 6 bases and J dropped 1 base, with 24 bases sitting between them. The CDR3 runs 18 residues.

This clonotype was counted a few times. The rearrangement uses TRBV19 and TRBJ2-2, with unresolved D. This CDR3 region has 15 residues. The germline V gene encodes CDR1 LNHDA and CDR2 SQIVND (reference sequence). Trimming took 5 bases from V and 4 from J, leaving 14 bases between them. CDR3 residues: CASSLRPDGTGELFF. In DNA, the CDR3 is TGTGCCAGTAGTCTCCGGCCCGATGGCACCGGGGAGCTGTTTTTT.

This clonotype was recorded once. The V call is TRBV7-9, the J call TRBJ1-2, with 9 bases that match TRBD1. Germline V gene sequence: CDR1 SEHNR, CDR2 FQNEAQ (reference sequence). V gave up 8 bases and J gave up 8 bases; unmatched junction bases: 27. The CDR3 is 19 residues long. The chain's CDR3 is CASSPPGQGSLTTSWGYTF. Here the CDR3 DNA reads TGTGCCAGCTCACCCCCGGGACAGGGAAGTCTAACGACAAGTTGGGGCTACACCTTC.

This chain joins TRBV7-6 and TRBJ1-1, with 10 bases that match TRBD1. The ends lost 6 bases at V and 1 base at J; junction bases unmatched: 11. The CDR3 runs 17 residues. Germline values: CDR1 SGHVS, CDR2 FNYEAQ. Written as DNA, the CDR3 is TGTGCCAGCAGAAACTGGGAGACAGGGGGCCAGAACACTGAAGCTTTCTTT. Translating gives CASRNWETGGQNTEAFF.

This clonotype was observed many times. The chain links TRBV24-1 to TRBJ2-7; D is possibly TRBD2 (5 bases). The CDR3 covers 14 residues. Germline CDR1 is KGHDR and CDR2 is SFDVKD. Trimming removed 0 bases at V and 2 bases at J, with 7 bases between. This CDR3 reads CATSDLAGTYEQYF. For the CDR3, the DNA is TGTGCCACCAGTGATTTGGCCGGGACCTACGAGCAGTACTTC.

The chain combines TRBV5-6 with TRBJ1-1, with D possibly being TRBD1 (5 bases). The CDR3 has 16 residues. Germline lookup yields CDR1 SGHDT and CDR2 YYEEEE. V lost 4 bases, J lost 2 bases, and 18 bases lay in between. The CDR3 sequence: CASSLQIDRVNTEAFF. The CDR3 nucleotides are TGTGCCAGCAGCCTACAAATCGACAGAGTTAACACTGAAGCTTTCTTT.

This clonotype was seen at least ten times. The chain employs TRBV19 and TRBJ2-5; the match to TRBD1 covers 9 bases. In germline, CDR1 is LNHDA, CDR2 SQIVND (reference sequence). The CDR3 has 15 amino acids. Unmatched junction bases numbered 4, after V lost 1 base and J lost 4 bases. Here the CDR3 reads CASSIAGTGSETQYF. The CDR3, as DNA: TGTGCCAGTAGTATAGCGGGGACAGGGTCAGAGACCCAGTACTTC.

About this clonotype: This may come from a read error, since a much larger clone is one base off. The rearrangement uses TRBV7-7 and TRBJ2-7; TRBD2 is a possible D gene (6 bases). CDR3 length: 12 amino acids. Germline V CDR1 and CDR2: SSHAT, FNYEAQ (reference sequence). The V end lost 8 bases, the J end lost 3 bases, and 11 bases lay between the germline ends. Written as DNA, the CDR3 is TGTGCCAGCGCCGGGAGCTTCTACGAGCAGTACTTC. Encoded protein: CASAGSFYEQYF. Using reference TRBV7-7 and TRBJ2-7 for the parts outside the CDR3, the full variable domain is GAGVSQSPRYKVTKRGQDVTLRCDPISSHATLYWYQQALGQGPEFLTYFNYEAQPDKSGLPSDRFSAERPEGSISTLTIQRTEQRDSAMYRCASAGSFYEQYFGPGTRLTVT.

This clonotype was counted at least ten times. The rearrangement uses TRBV6-5 and TRBJ1-5, with 9 bases lining up with TRBD1. Per the germline V gene, CDR1 is MNHEY and CDR2 is SVGAGI. V lost 0 bases and J lost 7; bases outside the gene matches: 4. CDR3 length equals 15 residues. CDR3 DNA sequence: TGTGCCAGCAGTTACTCGGACAGGGGAGACCAGCCCCAGCATTTT. Protein product: CASSYSDRGDQPQHF.

The rearrangement uses TRBV5-1 and TRBJ2-7; 9 bases agree with TRBD1. Germline values: CDR1 SGHRS, CDR2 YFSETQ. The CDR3 totals 14 residues. J gave up 4 bases and V 2 bases, and 4 bases lay outside the gene matches. CDR3 in DNA: TGCGCCAGCAGCTTTGGACAGGGGCCATACGAGCAGTACTTC. Its protein is CASSFGQGPYEQYF.

This clonotype occurred a few times. CDR3 in amino acids: CASSSDRFGYGYTF. CDR3 coding DNA: TGCGCCAGCAGCTCGGACAGGTTTGGCTATGGCTACACCTTC. This chain links TRBV5-1 with TRBJ1-2, with 7 bases aligning to TRBD1. There are 14 residues in the CDR3. CDR1 is SGHRS and CDR2 is YFSETQ in the germline V gene. V was pared by 3 bases and J by 4 bases, with 6 bases of the junction left unmatched.

The V gene is TRBV9, the J gene TRBJ2-3; possible D gene TRBD2, 5 bases. V lost 0 bases and J lost 6, with 8 bases in between. The length of the CDR3 is 13 residues. Germline assignment: CDR1 SGDLS and CDR2 YYNGEE. The CDR3 protein is CASSVDLADTQYF. CDR3 in DNA: TGTGCCAGCAGCGTAGATTTAGCGGATACGCAGTATTTT.

This clonotype was recorded once. A much larger clone differs from this one at a single base, so this may be a read error. This sequence joins TRBV7-9 and TRBJ2-7; D call uncertain. CDR1 is SEHNR and CDR2 is FQNEAQ in the germline V gene (reference sequence). The CDR3 is made up of 15 amino acids. V shed 10 bases and J shed 6 bases, with 25 bases lying between them. This chain's CDR3 is CAISVRSQVGSEQYF. For the CDR3, the DNA is TGTGCCATCTCCGTACGCAGCCAGGTGGGGTCCGAGCAGTACTTC.

About this clonotype itself: The junction shows a germline mismatch at one end, possibly a read error. V gene TRBV12-3 or TRBV12-4 combines with J gene TRBJ1-5, with D unclear. The CDR3 has 12 residues. The CDR3 reads CASSFLDHPQHF. CDR3 bases: TGTGCCAGCAGTTTTTTAGATCACCCCCAGCATTTT.

This clonotype was detected many times. The chain couples TRBV10-3 to TRBJ2-6; 8 nucleotides agree with TRBD1. Trimming at V came to 6 bases and at J to 0 bases, leaving 4 bases not matched to a gene. CDR3 length equals 16 residues. In germline, CDR1 is ENHRY, CDR2 SYGVKD. The CDR3 nucleotides are TGTGCCATCAGGGACAGGGTAGACTCTGGGGCCAACGTCCTGACTTTC. Protein sequence: CAIRDRVDSGANVLTF.

This clonotype was detected a few times. CDR3 coding DNA: TGTGCCAGCAGTCGCCTCCAGGGGTCCGGGGAGCTGTTTTTT. This sequence encodes CASSRLQGSGELFF. The chain is built from TRBV6-1 and TRBJ2-2; perhaps TRBD1 as D (6 bases). Germline values: CDR1 MNHNS, CDR2 SASEGT. V was cut by 5 bases and J by 6 bases, with 13 bases left in between. This CDR3 has 14 residues.

This clonotype was picked up a small number of times. J is TRBJ1-1 and V is TRBV5-1; unclear D gene. V lost 2 bases to trimming and J lost 6 bases, with 11 bases between them. Germline loops: CDR1 SGHRS, CDR2 YFSETQ. The CDR3 runs 13 residues. CDR3 amino acids: CASSLMPGSEAFF. The DNA of the CDR3 is TGCGCCAGCAGCTTAATGCCCGGATCTGAAGCTTTCTTT.

This clonotype was seen more than once but under ten times. V usage is TRBV20-1 and J usage is TRBJ1-2, with TRBD1 matching over 9 bases. J gave up 6 bases and V 6 bases, and 11 bases lay outside the gene matches. CDR1 DFQATT and CDR2 SNEGSKA come from the germline V gene (reference sequence). The CDR3 is 14 residues long. CDR3 amino acids: CSARRGQGSDGYTF. The DNA of the CDR3 is TGCAGTGCCCGCCGAGGACAGGGGTCCGATGGCTACACCTTC.